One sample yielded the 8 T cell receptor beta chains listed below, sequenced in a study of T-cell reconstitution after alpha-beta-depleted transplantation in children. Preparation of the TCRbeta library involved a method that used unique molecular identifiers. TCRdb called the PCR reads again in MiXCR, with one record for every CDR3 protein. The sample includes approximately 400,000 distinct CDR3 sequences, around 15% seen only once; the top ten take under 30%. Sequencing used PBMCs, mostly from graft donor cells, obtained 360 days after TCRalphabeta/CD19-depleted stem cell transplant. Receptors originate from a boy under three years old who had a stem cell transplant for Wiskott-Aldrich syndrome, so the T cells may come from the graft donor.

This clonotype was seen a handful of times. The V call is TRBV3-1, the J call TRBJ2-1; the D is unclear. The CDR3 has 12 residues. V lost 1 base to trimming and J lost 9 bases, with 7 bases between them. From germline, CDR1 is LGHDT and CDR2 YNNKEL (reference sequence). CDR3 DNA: TGTGCCAGCAGCCAAGTGGTGGGTGAGCAGTTCTTC. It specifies CASSQVVGEQFF.

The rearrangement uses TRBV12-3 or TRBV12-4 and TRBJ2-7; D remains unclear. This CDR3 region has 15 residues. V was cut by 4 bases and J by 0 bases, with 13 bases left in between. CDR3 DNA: TGTGCCAGCAGTTGGCACTCACAAACCTCCTACGAGCAGTACTTC. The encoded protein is CASSWHSQTSYEQYF.

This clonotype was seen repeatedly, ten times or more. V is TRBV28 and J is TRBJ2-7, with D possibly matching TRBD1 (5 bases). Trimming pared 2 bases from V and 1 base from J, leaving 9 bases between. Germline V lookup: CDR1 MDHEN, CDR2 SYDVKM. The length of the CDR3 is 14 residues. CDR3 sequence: CASSLLAGSYEQYF. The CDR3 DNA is TGTGCCAGCAGTTTACTGGCAGGGTCCTACGAGCAGTACTTC.

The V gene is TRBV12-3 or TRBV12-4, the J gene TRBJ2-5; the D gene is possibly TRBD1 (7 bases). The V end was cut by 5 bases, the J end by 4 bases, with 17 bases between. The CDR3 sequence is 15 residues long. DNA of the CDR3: TGTGCCAGCAGTATCCACAGGGGAGGTGGAGAGACCCAGTACTTC. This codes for CASSIHRGGGETQYF.

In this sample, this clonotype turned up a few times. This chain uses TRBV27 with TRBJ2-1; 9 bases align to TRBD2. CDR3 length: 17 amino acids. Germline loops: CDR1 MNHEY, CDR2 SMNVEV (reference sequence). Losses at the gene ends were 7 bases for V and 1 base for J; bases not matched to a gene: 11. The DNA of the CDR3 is TGTGCCAGCACGCCAAGGGGCGGGAGGGTTTCCTACAATGAGCAGTTCTTC. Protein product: CASTPRGGRVSYNEQFF.

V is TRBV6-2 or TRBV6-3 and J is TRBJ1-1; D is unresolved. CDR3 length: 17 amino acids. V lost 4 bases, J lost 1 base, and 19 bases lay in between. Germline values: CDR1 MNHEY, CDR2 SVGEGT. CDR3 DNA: TGTGCCAGCAGTTCCTACCTGAGGGTTTTGAGGAACACTGAAGCTTTCTTT. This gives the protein CASSSYLRVLRNTEAFF.

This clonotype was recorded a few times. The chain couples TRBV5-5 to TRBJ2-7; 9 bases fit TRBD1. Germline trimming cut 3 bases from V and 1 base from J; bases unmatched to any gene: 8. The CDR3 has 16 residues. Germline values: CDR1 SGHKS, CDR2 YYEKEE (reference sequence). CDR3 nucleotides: TGTGCCAGCAGCTCAAGAGGCGGGACAGGGTCCTACGAGCAGTACTTC. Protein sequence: CASSSRGGTGSYEQYF.

The CDR3 DNA reads TGCAGCGTTGATTACATAGCGGGAGGAATCCACGAGCAGTACTTC. This codes for CSVDYIAGGIHEQYF. This sequence joins TRBV29-1 and TRBJ2-7, with 10 bases identical to TRBD2. V shed 3 bases and J 5 bases; nucleotides not matched to a gene: 10. CDR3 length equals 15 residues. Germline CDR1 SQVTM, CDR2 ANQGSEA.